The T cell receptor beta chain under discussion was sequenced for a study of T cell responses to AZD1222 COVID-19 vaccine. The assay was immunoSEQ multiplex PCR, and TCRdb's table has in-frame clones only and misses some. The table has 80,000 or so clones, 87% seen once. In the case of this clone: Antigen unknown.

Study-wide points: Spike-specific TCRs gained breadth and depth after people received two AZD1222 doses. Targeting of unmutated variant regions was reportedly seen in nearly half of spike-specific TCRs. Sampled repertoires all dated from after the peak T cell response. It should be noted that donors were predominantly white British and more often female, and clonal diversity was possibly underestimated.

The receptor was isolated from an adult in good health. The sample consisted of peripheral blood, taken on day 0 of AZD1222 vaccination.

CDR3 protein: CASSPGQHRNTIYF. The CDR3 bases are TGTGCCAGCTCACCGGGACAGCACAGAAACACCATATATTTT. The chain couples TRBV18 to TRBJ1-3; 7 bases are a match to TRBD1. This CDR3 has 14 amino acids. Germline V gives CDR1 KGHSH, CDR2 LQKENI. J lost 5 bases, V lost 3 bases, and 4 bases had no gene match.